This TCR beta chain is from a study of CD8+ T cells in alopecia areata. V was pared by 6 bases and J by 4 bases, with 7 bases between. Germline assignment: CDR1 MNHEY and CDR2 SMNVEV (reference sequence). The CDR3 has 11 residues. Sequencing used cDNA as its template, made by extracting RNA and reverse transcribing it. Assay: immunoSEQ multiplex PCR; the TCRdb copy retains only in-frame clones and omits some. This table has around 140,000 clones, approximately 49% appearing once. The sequencing here drew on CD4+ T cells sorted from blood, taken at week 0. The chain links TRBV27 to TRBJ2-7; D is unclear. The clonotype was recovered from a human donor with alopecia areata. The CDR3 protein is CASRGRYEQYF. CDR3 DNA sequence: TGTGCCAGCAGGGGCCGTTACGAGCAGTACTTC.